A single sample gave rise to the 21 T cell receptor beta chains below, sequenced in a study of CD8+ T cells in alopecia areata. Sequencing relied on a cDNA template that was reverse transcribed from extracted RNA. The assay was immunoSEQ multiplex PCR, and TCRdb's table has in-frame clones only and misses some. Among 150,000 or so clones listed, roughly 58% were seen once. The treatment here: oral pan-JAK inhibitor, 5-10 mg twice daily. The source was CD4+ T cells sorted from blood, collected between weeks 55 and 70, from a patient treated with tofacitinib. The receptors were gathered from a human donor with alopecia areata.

In nucleotides, the CDR3 is TGTGCCAGTAGTATCGACAAAGTTGAAGCTTTCTTT. This codes for CASSIDKVEAFF. The chain combines TRBV19 with TRBJ1-1; no firm D call. Germline values: CDR1 LNHDA, CDR2 SQIVND (reference sequence). Trimming left V 3 bases short and J 7 bases short, with 9 bases between. The CDR3 extends over 12 amino acids.

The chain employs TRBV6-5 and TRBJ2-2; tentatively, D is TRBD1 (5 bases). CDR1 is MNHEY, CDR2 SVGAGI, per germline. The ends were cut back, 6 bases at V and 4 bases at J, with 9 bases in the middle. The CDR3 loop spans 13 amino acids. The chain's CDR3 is CASRGPSTGELFF. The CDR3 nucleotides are TGTGCCAGCAGGGGGCCGAGCACCGGGGAGCTGTTTTTT.

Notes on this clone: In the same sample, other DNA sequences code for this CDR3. CDR3 in DNA: TGCGCCAGCAGCACGGGACTAGCGCAGGAGACCCAGTACTTC. Translated, it gives CASSTGLAQETQYF. The J gene is TRBJ2-5, the V gene TRBV5-1; 10 bases align to TRBD2. CDR3 length: 14 residues. Germline trimming cut 4 bases from V and 5 bases from J; bases unmatched to any gene: 5. Germline lookup yields CDR1 SGHRS and CDR2 YFSETQ. The variable domain in full, with the rest retrieved from reference TRBV5-1 and TRBJ2-5, is KAGVTQTPRYLIKTRGQQVTLSCSPISGHRSVSWYQQTPGQGLQFLFEYFSETQRNKGNFPGRFSGRQFSNSRSEMNVSTLELGDSALYLCASSTGLAQETQYFGPGTRLLVL.

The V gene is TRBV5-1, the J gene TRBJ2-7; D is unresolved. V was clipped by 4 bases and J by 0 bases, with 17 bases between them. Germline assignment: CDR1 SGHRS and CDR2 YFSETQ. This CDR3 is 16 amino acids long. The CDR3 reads CASSPGRSYSSYEQYF. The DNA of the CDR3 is TGCGCCAGCAGCCCCGGACGATCCTACAGCTCCTACGAGCAGTACTTC. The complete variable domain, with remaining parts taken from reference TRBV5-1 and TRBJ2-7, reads KAGVTQTPRYLIKTRGQQVTLSCSPISGHRSVSWYQQTPGQGLQFLFEYFSETQRNKGNFPGRFSGRQFSNSRSEMNVSTLELGDSALYLCASSPGRSYSSYEQYFGPGTRLTVT.

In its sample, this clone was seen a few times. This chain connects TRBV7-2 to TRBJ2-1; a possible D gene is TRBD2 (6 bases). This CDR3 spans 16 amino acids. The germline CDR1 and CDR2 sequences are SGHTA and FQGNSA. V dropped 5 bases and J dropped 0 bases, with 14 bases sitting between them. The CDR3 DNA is TGTGCCAGCAGCAGTTACGGGGGTAGCTCCTACAATGAGCAGTTCTTC. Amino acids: CASSSYGGSSYNEQFF.

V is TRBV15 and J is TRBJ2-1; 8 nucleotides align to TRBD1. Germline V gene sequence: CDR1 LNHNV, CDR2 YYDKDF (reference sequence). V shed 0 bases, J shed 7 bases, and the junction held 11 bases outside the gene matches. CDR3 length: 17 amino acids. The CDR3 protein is CATSRDLTGTGFNEQFF. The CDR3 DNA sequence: TGTGCCACCAGCAGAGACTTGACCGGGACAGGATTTAATGAGCAGTTCTTC.

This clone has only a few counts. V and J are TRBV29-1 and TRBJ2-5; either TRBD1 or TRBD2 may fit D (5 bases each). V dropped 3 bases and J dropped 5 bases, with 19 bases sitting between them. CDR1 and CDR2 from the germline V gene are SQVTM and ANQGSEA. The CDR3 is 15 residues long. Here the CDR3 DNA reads TGCAGCGTTGAGGCCCTGGGGGTCTCAGGGGAGACCCAGTACTTC. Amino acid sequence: CSVEALGVSGETQYF.

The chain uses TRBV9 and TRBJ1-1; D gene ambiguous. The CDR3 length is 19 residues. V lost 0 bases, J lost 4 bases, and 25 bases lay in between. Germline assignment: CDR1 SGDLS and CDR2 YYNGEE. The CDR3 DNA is TGTGCCAGCAGCGTAGTCACTACCACGGTGGACGGCTTCCTCACTGAAGCTTTCTTT. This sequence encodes CASSVVTTTVDGFLTEAFF.

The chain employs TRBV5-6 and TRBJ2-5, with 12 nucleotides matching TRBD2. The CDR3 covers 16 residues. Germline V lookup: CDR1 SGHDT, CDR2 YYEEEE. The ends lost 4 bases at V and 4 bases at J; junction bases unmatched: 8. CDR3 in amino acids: CASSRPLAGGLETQYF. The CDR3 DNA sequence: TGTGCCAGCAGCCGGCCCCTAGCGGGGGGGCTAGAGACCCAGTACTTC.

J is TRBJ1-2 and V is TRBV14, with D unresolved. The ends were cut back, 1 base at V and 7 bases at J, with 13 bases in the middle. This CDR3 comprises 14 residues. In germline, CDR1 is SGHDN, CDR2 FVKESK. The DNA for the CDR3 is TGTGCCAGCAGCCAAGCCCCAGAGATCGGTGGCTACACCTTC. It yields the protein CASSQAPEIGGYTF.

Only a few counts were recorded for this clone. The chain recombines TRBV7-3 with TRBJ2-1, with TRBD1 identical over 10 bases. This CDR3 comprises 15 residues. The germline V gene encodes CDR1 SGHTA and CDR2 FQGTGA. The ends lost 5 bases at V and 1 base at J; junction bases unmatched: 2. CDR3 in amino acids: CASSLGQGSYNEQFF. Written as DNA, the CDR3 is TGTGCCAGCAGCCTGGGACAGGGGTCCTACAATGAGCAGTTCTTC.

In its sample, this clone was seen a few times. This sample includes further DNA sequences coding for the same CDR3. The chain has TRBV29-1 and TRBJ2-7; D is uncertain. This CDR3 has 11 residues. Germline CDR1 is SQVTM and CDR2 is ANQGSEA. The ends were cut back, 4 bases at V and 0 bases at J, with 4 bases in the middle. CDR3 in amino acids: CSVVGSYEQYF. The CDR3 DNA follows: TGCAGCGTTGTGGGCTCCTACGAGCAGTACTTC.

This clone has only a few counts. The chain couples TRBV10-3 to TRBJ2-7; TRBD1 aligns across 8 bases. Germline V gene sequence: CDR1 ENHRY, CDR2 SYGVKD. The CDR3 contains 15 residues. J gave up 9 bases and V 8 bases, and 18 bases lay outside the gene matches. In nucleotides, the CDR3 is TGTGCCATCGGGCGCCAGAACCAGGGGGCAGATGGGCAGTACTTC. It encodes CAIGRQNQGADGQYF.

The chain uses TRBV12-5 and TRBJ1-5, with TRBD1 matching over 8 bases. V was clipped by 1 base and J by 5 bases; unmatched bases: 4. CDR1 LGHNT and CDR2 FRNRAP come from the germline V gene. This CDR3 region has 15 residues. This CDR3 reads CASGLGQGKDQPQHF. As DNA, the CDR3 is TGTGCTAGTGGTTTGGGACAGGGGAAGGATCAGCCCCAGCATTTT.

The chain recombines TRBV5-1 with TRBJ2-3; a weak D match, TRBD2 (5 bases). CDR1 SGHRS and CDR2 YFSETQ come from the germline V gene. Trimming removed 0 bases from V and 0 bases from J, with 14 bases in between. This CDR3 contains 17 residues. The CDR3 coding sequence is TGCGCCAGCAGCTTGGGCCCCCGGGCGGGTAGCACAGATACGCAGTATTTT. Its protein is CASSLGPRAGSTDTQYF.

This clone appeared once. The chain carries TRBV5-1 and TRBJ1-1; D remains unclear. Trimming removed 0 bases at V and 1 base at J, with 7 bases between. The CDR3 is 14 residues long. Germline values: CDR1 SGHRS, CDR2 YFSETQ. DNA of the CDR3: TGCGCCAGCAGCTTGGGTACAGCGAACACTGAAGCTTTCTTT. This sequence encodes CASSLGTANTEAFF.

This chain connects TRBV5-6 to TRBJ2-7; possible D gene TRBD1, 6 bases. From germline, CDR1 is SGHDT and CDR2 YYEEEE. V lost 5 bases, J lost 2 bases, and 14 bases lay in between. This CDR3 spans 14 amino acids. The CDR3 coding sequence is TGTGCCAGCAGTATGAGGGGGTCCACCTACGAGCAGTACTTC. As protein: CASSMRGSTYEQYF.

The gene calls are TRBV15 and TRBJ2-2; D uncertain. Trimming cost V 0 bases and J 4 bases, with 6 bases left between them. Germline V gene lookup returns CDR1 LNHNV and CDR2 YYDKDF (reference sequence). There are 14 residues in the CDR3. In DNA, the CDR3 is TGTGCCACCAGCAGAGATATTGGCACCGGGGAGCTGTTTTTT. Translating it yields CATSRDIGTGELFF.

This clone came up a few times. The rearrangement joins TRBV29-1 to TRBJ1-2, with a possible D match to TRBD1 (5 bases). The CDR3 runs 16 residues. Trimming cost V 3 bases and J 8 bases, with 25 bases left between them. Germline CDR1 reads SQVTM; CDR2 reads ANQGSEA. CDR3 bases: TGCAGCGTTGAGGGGTCGTTACGAGGGGATCGAAGCGGCTACACCTTC. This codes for CSVEGSLRGDRSGYTF.

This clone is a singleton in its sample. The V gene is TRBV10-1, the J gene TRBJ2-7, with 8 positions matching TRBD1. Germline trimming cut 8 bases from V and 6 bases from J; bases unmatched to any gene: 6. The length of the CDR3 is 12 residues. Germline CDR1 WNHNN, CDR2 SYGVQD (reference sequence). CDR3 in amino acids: CASPRTGLEQYF. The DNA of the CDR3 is TGCGCCAGCCCTAGGACAGGGCTCGAGCAGTACTTC.

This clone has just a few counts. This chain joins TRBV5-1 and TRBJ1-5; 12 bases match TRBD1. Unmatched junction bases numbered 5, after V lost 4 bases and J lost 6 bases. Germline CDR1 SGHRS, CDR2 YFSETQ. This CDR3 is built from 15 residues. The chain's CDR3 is CASSEGQGAGQPQHF. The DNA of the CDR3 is TGCGCCAGCAGCGAGGGACAGGGGGCCGGTCAGCCCCAGCATTTT.